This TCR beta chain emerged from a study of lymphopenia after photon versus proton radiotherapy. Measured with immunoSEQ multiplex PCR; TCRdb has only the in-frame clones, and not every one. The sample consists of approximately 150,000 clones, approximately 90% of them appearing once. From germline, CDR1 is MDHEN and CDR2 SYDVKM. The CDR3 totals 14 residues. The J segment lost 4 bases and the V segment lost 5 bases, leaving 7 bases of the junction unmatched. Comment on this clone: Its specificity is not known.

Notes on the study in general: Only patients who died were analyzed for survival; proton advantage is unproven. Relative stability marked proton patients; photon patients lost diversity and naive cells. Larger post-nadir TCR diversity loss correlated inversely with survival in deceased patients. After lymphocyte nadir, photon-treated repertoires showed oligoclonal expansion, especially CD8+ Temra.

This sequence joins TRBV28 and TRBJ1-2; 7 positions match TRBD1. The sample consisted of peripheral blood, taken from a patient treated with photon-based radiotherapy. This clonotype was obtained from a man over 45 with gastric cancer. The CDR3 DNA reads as TGTGCCAGCAGTCACCGGGACAGTAGCTATGGCTACACCTTC. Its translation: CASSHRDSSYGYTF.